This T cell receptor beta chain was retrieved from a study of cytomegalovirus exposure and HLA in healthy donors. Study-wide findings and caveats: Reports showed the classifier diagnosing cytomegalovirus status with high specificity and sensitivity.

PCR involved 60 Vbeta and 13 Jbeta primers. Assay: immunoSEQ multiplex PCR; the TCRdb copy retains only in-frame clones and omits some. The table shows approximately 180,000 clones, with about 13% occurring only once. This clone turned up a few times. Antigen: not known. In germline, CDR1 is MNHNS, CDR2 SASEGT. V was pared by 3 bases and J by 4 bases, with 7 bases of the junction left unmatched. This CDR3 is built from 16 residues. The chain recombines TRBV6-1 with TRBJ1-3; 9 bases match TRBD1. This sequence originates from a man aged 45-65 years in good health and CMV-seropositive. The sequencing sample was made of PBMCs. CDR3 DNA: TGTGCCAGCAGTGATCCCGGGACAGGGCCCGGAAACACCATATATTTT. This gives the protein CASSDPGTGPGNTIYF.